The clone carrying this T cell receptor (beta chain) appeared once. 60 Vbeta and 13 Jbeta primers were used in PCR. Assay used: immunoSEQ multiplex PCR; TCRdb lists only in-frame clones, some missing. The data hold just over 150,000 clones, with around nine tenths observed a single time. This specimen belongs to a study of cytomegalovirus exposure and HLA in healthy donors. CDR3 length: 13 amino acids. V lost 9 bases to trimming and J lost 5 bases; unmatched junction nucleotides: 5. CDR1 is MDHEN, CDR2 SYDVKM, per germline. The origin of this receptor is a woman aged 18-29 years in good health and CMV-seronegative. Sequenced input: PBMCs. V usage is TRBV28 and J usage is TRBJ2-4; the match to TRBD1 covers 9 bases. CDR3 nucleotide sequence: TGTGCCAGTACAGGGGGCGCAGAAAACATTCAGTACTTC. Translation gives CASTGGAENIQYF.